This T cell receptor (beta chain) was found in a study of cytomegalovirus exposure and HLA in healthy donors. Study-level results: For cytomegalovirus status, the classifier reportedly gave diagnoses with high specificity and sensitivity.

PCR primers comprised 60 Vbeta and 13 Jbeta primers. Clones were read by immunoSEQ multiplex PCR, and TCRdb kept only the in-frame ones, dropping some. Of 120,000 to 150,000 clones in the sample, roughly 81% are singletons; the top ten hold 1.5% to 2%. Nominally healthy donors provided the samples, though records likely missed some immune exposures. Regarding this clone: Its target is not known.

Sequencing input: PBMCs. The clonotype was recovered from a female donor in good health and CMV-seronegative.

The CDR3 nucleotides read TGTGCCAGCAGCTCCAAAGGGGCGGGGGGGCCATACGAGCAGTACTTC. Translating gives CASSSKGAGGPYEQYF. V gene TRBV5-4 combines with J gene TRBJ2-7; 9 bases agree with TRBD2. The CDR3 has 16 amino acids. V shed 3 bases and J 4 bases; nucleotides not matched to a gene: 11. Germline V gene lookup returns CDR1 SGHNT and CDR2 YYREEE (reference sequence).